These T cell receptor beta chains were read from a single sample in a study of long-term antiretroviral therapy in people with HIV. The method was immunoSEQ multiplex PCR; TCRdb's version includes in-frame clones alone and lacks a portion of them. This table has 20,000 to 25,000 clones, roughly 87% appearing once. Sequencing was performed on unsorted PBMCs, taken 0.2 years before starting antiretroviral therapy. These receptors originate from a man in his late teens or twenties with HIV. Each CDR3 is given with its conserved first and last residue. A D gene is named only where the DNA matches it firmly. Size tells how often a clone was seen (once, few, many) or the class of an expanded clone, and some rows leave it out.

J gene | D gene | V gene | clone size | CDR3 protein | CDR3 DNA
TRBJ2-3 | TRBD2 | TRBV2 | once | CASSEPSGGPVVDTQYF | TGTGCCAGCAGTGAACCCAGCGGGGGGCCCGTGGTCGATACGCAGTATTTT
TRBJ1-2 | TRBD1 | TRBV5-6 | NA | CASSGQGSLPGYTF | TGTGCCAGCAGCGGACAGGGCAGTCTCCCTGGCTACACCTTC
TRBJ2-7 | NA | TRBV28 | NA | CASSSPYEQYF | TGTGCCAGCAGTTCCCCCTACGAGCAGTACTTC
TRBJ2-3 | TRBD1 | TRBV30 | NA | CAWRSVGTGGGTDTQYF | TGTGCCTGGAGATCAGTGGGGACAGGGGGTGGCACAGATACGCAGTATTTT
TRBJ2-1 | NA | TRBV19 | NA | CASSIDRGPYNEQFF | TGTGCCAGTAGTATAGACCGGGGACCGTACAATGAGCAGTTCTTC
TRBJ2-3 | NA | TRBV27 | NA | CASSYAPGLDYF | TGTGCCAGCAGTTATGCCCCGGGACTCGACTATTTT
TRBJ1-1 | NA | TRBV13 | NA | CASSFSPKGNTEAFF | TGTGCCAGCAGCTTCTCACCTAAGGGGAACACTGAAGCTTTCTTT
TRBJ2-3 | TRBD1 | TRBV4-1 | few | CASSQVSGDRGFPNTQYF | TGCGCCAGCAGCCAAGTCAGCGGGGACAGGGGGTTTCCTAATACGCAGTATTTT
TRBJ1-1 | TRBD1 | TRBV4-3 | NA | CASSQAEETGGNTEAFF | TGCGCCAGCAGCCAAGCGGAGGAGACAGGGGGTAATACTGAAGCTTTCTTT
TRBJ2-2 | NA | TRBV7-9 | once | CASSSLDSANTGELFF | TGTGCCAGCAGTTCCTTGGACAGCGCGAACACCGGGGAGCTGTTTTTT
TRBJ2-5 | NA | TRBV27 | NA | CASSSGETQYF | TGTGCCAGCAGTTCGGGAGAGACCCAGTACTTC
TRBJ2-2 | NA | TRBV10-3 | NA | CAISESGETGELFF | TGTGCCATCAGTGAGTCGGGGGAGACCGGGGAGCTGTTTTTT
TRBJ2-7 | NA | TRBV15 | NA | CATSRGDKEQYF | TGTGCCACCAGCAGGGGGGACAAGGAGCAGTACTTC
TRBJ1-5 | NA | TRBV30 | NA | CALTTRGQPQHF | TGTGCCTTGACAACCAGGGGTCAGCCCCAGCATTTT
TRBJ2-7 | NA | TRBV29-1 | NA | CSVQSTWQGADEQYF | TGCAGCGTTCAAAGTACGTGGCAGGGTGCAGACGAGCAGTACTTC
TRBJ2-5 | TRBD2 | TRBV28 | NA | CASSLWVNVRRTSGEFQETQYF | TGTGCCAGCAGTTTGTGGGTTAATGTCAGGAGGACTAGCGGGGAGTTCCAAGAGACCCAGTACTTC
TRBJ2-1 | TRBD2 | TRBV4-2 | NA | CASSHSWGTSGSNNEQFF | TGTGCCAGCAGCCATTCCTGGGGGACTAGCGGGAGTAACAATGAGCAGTTCTTC
TRBJ1-1 | NA | TRBV6-5 | once | CASSGGNTEAFF | TGTGCCAGCAGCGGGGGGAACACTGAAGCTTTCTTT
TRBJ1-1 | NA | TRBV6-6 | NA | CASSYSRGITEAFF | TGTGCCAGCAGTTACTCGCGAGGGATCACTGAAGCTTTCTTT
TRBJ1-2 | NA | TRBV10-2 | NA | CASSEPTQGRVTYGYTF | TGCGCCAGCAGTGAGCCAACTCAGGGAAGGGTAACCTATGGCTACACCTTC
TRBJ1-1 | TRBD1 | TRBV11-2 | NA | CASRWDRGGTEAFF | TGTGCCAGCAGGTGGGACAGGGGAGGAACTGAAGCTTTCTTT
TRBJ2-1 | NA | TRBV19 | NA | CASNGFPVDSNEQFF | TGTGCCAGTAATGGCTTCCCCGTCGACAGCAATGAGCAGTTCTTC
TRBJ2-3 | NA | TRBV6-5 | once | CASSYLQGTDTQYF | TGTGCCAGCAGTTACTTGCAGGGAACAGATACGCAGTATTTT